These 18 T cell receptor beta chains were sequenced from one sample in a study. TCRdb reprocessed the 5' RACE reads via MiXCR and lists one record per CDR3 protein. The table lists some 62,000 distinct CDR3 sequences, 30% of them singletons, with about 2.3% in the top ten. Material: tumor-infiltrating naive CD4+ T cells sorted from the breast tumor. The subset: naive CD4+ T cells, CD4+CD45RA+CD25-. These receptors came from a female donor with breast cancer.

The chain is built from TRBV7-2 and TRBJ1-2, with 7 bases that match TRBD1. Germline CDR1 SGHTA, CDR2 FQGNSA. There are 12 residues in the CDR3. The trim removed 4 bases at V and 8 bases at J, leaving 4 bases unmatched. The CDR3 nucleotides read TGTGCCAGCAGCTCGAACAGGGGCGGCTACACCTTC. Its protein product is CASSSNRGGYTF.

Remarks on this clonotype: Sequence at one end of the junction differs from germline and may be a read error. The V and J genes are TRBV2 and TRBJ2-7; D remains unclear. Germline CDR1 reads SNHLY; CDR2 reads FYNNEI. CDR3 length: 13 residues. The CDR3 loop reads CASSEVLGFPAIF. In DNA form, the CDR3 reads TGTGCCAGCAGTGAAGTTTTAGGTTTCCCCGCTATCTTC.

This rearrangement joins TRBV7-8 to TRBJ2-7; 7 nucleotides line up with TRBD1. Germline CDR1 reads SGHVS; CDR2 reads FQNEAQ. CDR3 length equals 15 residues. The V segment lost 5 bases and the J segment 1 base; nucleotides outside the gene matches: 8. The CDR3 coding sequence is TGTGCCAGCAGCACCTTTACAGGGGAGTCCTACGAGCAGTACTTC. It translates to CASSTFTGESYEQYF.

V is TRBV7-9 and J is TRBJ2-7; D remains ambiguous. The CDR3 spans 11 residues. Germline values: CDR1 SEHNR, CDR2 FQNEAQ (reference sequence). V lost 5 bases to trimming and J lost 6 bases, with 8 bases between them. CDR3 in amino acids: CASSAATEQYF. The CDR3 coding sequence is TGTGCCAGCAGCGCGGCTACCGAGCAGTACTTC.

This clonotype was counted only a few times. J is TRBJ2-3 and V is TRBV6-4, with a tentative D call TRBD2 (6 bases). Germline CDR1 reads MRHNA; CDR2 reads SNTAGT. The CDR3 spans 16 residues. The V and J ends lost 0 bases and 3 bases respectively, with 13 bases between them. For the CDR3, the DNA is TGTGCCAGCAGTGACTCTGACGGGAGAGGTACAGATACGCAGTATTTT. Translating it yields CASSDSDGRGTDTQYF.

This clonotype was seen a handful of times. The chain combines TRBV12-3 or TRBV12-4 with TRBJ1-1; tentatively, D is TRBD1 (6 bases). This CDR3 has 13 amino acids. V was pared by 2 bases and J by 7 bases, with 11 bases between. CDR3 loop: CASSLWGADEAFF. The DNA for the CDR3 is TGTGCCAGCAGTTTATGGGGGGCGGATGAAGCTTTCTTT.

The genes are TRBV6-1 and TRBJ1-4, with TRBD1 as a possible D gene (6 bases). V dropped 5 bases and J dropped 6 bases, with 13 bases sitting between them. CDR1 is MNHNS, CDR2 SASEGT, per germline. The CDR3 is made up of 14 amino acids. CDR3 in DNA: TGTGCCAGCAGTTCCGGGACACAAGATGAAAAACTGTTTTTT. Protein: CASSSGTQDEKLFF.

About this clonotype itself: Its ends do not fully match the called genes, so a read error is possible. The chain has TRBV7-9 and TRBJ2-7; the match to TRBD1 covers 9 bases. The CDR3 runs 15 residues. The germline V gene encodes CDR1 SEHNR and CDR2 FQNEAQ (reference sequence). The CDR3 sequence is CASSQATGGKSEQYF. The CDR3 DNA sequence: TGTGCTAGCAGCCAGGCGACAGGGGGAAAATCCGAGCAGTACTTC. Based on the CDR3 plus reference TRBV7-9 and TRBJ2-7, the full variable domain is DTGVSQNPRHKITKRGQNVTFRCDPISEHNRLYWYRQTLGQGPEFLTYFQNEAQLEKSRLLSDRFSAERPKGSFSTLEIQRTEQGDSAMYLCASSQATGGKSEQYFGPGTRLTVT.

The CDR3 DNA sequence: TGTGCCAGCAGTTTGGGGCAGGGTTTGGAGACCCAGTACTTC. Its translation is CASSLGQGLETQYF. This chain joins TRBV12-3 or TRBV12-4 and TRBJ2-5; a possible D gene is TRBD1 (5 bases). Trimming removed 3 bases at V and 5 bases at J, with 13 bases between. This CDR3 is built from 14 residues.

The chain has TRBV6-5 and TRBJ2-5, with 7 bases fitting TRBD2. V gave up 5 bases and J gave up 5 bases; unmatched junction bases: 8. This CDR3 contains 14 residues. Germline V gene lookup returns CDR1 MNHEY and CDR2 SVGAGI. CDR3 in DNA: TGTGCCAGCAGTCAGATCGGGAGGCCGGAGACCCAGTACTTC. Protein sequence: CASSQIGRPETQYF.

The V gene is TRBV3-1, the J gene TRBJ1-2, with 7 bases lining up with TRBD1. This CDR3 is built from 13 residues. V gave up 4 bases and J gave up 8 bases; unmatched junction bases: 7. The germline V gene encodes CDR1 LGHDT and CDR2 YNNKEL (reference sequence). DNA for the CDR3: TGTGCCAGCAGCCTCCGACAGGGATGGGGCTACACCTTC. It is translated as CASSLRQGWGYTF.

V is TRBV7-2 and J is TRBJ2-7, with TRBD1 identical over 12 bases. Trimming cost V 4 bases and J 6 bases; bases outside gene matches: 10. This CDR3 contains 16 residues. Germline V gene lookup returns CDR1 SGHTA and CDR2 FQGNSA. CDR3: CASSSRWGQGAVEQYF. CDR3 DNA: TGTGCCAGCAGCTCACGCTGGGGACAGGGGGCTGTCGAGCAGTACTTC. The variable domain in full, completed from reference TRBV7-2 and TRBJ2-7, reads GAGVSQSPSNKVTEKGKDVELRCDPISGHTALYWYRQSLGQGLEFLIYFQGNSAPDKSGLPSDRFSAERTGGSVSTLTIQRTQQEDSAVYLCASSSRWGQGAVEQYFGPGTRLTVT.

The chain is built from TRBV5-1 and TRBJ2-1; 8 nucleotides agree with TRBD2. The germline CDR1 and CDR2 sequences are SGHRS and YFSETQ. The ends lost 4 bases at V and 0 bases at J; junction bases unmatched: 3. The CDR3 has 15 amino acids. The CDR3: CASSEGTSSYNEQFF. The CDR3 nucleotides are TGCGCCAGCAGCGAGGGGACTAGCTCCTACAATGAGCAGTTCTTC.

The chain combines TRBV12-3 or TRBV12-4 with TRBJ1-5, with 7 bases fitting TRBD1. Germline trimming cut 6 bases from V and 3 bases from J; bases unmatched to any gene: 2. The CDR3 consists of 13 residues. The CDR3: CASRGTANQPQHF. CDR3 nucleotide sequence: TGTGCCAGCAGGGGGACAGCCAATCAGCCCCAGCATTTT.

This clonotype was counted a few times. V gene TRBV6-2 or TRBV6-3 combines with J gene TRBJ1-2, with D hard to call. The germline gives CDR1 MNHEY, CDR2 SVGEGT. V lost 5 bases and J 4 bases, leaving 8 bases between the germline ends. CDR3 length: 12 amino acids. In nucleotides, the CDR3 is TGTGCCAGCAGTACGACGGTCTATGGCTACACCTTC. Its translation: CASSTTVYGYTF.

About this clonotype: No conserved phenylalanine or tryptophan is present at the end of the CDR3, so a read error is the likely explanation. This chain uses TRBV2 with TRBJ2-4; D is possibly TRBD2 (7 bases). The ends were cut back, 1 base at V and 13 bases at J, with 17 bases in the middle. In germline, CDR1 is SNHLY, CDR2 FYNNEI. This CDR3 is built from 14 residues. CDR3 nucleotide sequence: TGTGCCAGCAGTGAAGTTGAGGGGGAGGGTAGCCAGTACCTC. Encoded protein: CASSEVEGEGSQYL.

The chain joins TRBV5-1 to TRBJ2-2; maybe TRBD1 (6 bases). This CDR3 has 16 residues. Germline V lookup: CDR1 SGHRS, CDR2 YFSETQ. The germline V and J ends were trimmed by 0 bases and 3 bases, with 12 bases remaining between them. The DNA of the CDR3 is TGCGCCAGCAGCTTGGACGGACAGCCGTACACCGGGGAGCTGTTTTTT. It yields the protein CASSLDGQPYTGELFF.

Concerning this clonotype itself: One end of the junction is discordant with germline, which a read error may explain. The CDR3 DNA reads as TGCGCCAGCAGTCAAGACGGTGAAGCTTTGTTT. Translation: CASSQDGEALF. This chain joins TRBV10-1 and TRBJ1-1; D is undetermined. Germline CDR1 is WNHNN and CDR2 is SYGVQD (reference sequence). This CDR3 contains 11 residues.